This T cell receptor beta chain came from a study of breast tumors, draining lymph nodes, adjacent tissues. TCRdb recomputed calls from the multiplex PCR reads with MiXCR, one row per CDR3 protein. The repertoire holds 200,000 to 250,000 distinct CDR3 sequences, with approximately 30% as singletons. As for this clonotype: A read error may be the cause here, since a much bigger clone is one base away.

This CDR3 has 15 amino acids. Germline CDR1 and CDR2: GTSNPN and SVGIG (reference sequence). Samples came from axillary lymph nodes draining the breast cancer. Sequencing input: axillary lymph node tissue. The chain recombines TRBV30 with TRBJ1-3; D uncertain. This clonotype was obtained from a female donor with breast cancer. Some clones in this sample may be carry-over from other donors' samples. CDR3 amino acids: CAWGRTGGSGNTVYF. The CDR3 bases are TGTGCCTGGGGGAGGACGGGCGGTTCTGGAAACACCGTATATTTT.